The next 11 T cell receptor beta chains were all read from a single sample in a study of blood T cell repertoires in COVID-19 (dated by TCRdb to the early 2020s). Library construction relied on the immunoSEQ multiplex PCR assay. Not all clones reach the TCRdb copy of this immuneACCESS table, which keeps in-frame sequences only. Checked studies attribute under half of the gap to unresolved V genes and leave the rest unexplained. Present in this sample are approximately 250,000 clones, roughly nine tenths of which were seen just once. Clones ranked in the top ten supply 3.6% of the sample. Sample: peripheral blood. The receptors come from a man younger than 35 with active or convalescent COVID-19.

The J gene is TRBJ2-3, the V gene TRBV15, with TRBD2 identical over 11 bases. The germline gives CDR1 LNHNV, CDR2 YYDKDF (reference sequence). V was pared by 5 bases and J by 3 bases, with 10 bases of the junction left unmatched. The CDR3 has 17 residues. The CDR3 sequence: CATSLTLSGGATDTQYF. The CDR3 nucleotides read TGTGCCACCAGCCTAACCCTTAGCGGGGGGGCTACAGATACGCAGTATTTT.

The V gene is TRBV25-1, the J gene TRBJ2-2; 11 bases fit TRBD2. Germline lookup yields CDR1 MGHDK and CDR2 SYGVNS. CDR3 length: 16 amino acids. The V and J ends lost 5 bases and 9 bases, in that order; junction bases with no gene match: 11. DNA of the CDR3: TGTGCCAGCAGTAAAGGGGGTAGCGGGAGGGCACGGGAGCTGTTTTTT. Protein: CASSKGGSGRARELFF.

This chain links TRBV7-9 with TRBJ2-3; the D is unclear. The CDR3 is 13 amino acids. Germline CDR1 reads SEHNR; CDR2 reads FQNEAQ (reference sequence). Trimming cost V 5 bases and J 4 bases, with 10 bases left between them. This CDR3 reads CASSQVPADTQYF. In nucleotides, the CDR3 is TGTGCCAGCAGCCAGGTCCCTGCAGATACGCAGTATTTT.

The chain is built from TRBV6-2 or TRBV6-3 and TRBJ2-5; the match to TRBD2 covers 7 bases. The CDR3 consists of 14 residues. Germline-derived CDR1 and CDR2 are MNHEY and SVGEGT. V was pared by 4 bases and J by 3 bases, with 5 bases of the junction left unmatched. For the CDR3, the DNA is TGTGCCAGCAGTTGGGCTAGCGGAAAAGAGACCCAGTACTTC. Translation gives CASSWASGKETQYF.

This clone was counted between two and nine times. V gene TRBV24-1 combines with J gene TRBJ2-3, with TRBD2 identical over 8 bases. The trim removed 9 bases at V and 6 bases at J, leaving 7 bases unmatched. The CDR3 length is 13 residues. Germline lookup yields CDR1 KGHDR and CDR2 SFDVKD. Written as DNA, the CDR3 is TGTGCCACCGCTGAGCGGGAGTGGGATACGCAGTATTTT. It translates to CATAEREWDTQYF.

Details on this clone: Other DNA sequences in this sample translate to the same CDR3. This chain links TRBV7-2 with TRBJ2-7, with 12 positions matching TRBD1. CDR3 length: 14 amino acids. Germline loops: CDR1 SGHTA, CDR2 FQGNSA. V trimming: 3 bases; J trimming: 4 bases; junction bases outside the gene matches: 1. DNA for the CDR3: TGTGCCAGCAGCTTGGGACAGGGGGCATACGAGCAGTACTTC. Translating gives CASSLGQGAYEQYF. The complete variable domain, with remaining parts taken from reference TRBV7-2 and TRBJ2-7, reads GAGVSQSPSNKVTEKGKDVELRCDPISGHTALYWYRQSLGQGLEFLIYFQGNSAPDKSGLPSDRFSAERTGGSVSTLTIQRTQQEDSAVYLCASSLGQGAYEQYFGPGTRLTVT.

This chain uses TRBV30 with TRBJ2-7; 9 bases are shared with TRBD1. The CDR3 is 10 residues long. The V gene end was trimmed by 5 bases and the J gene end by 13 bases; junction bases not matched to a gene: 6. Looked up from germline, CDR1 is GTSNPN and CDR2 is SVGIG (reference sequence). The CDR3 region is CAWFGDRVYF. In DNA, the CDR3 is TGTGCCTGGTTCGGGGACAGGGTCTACTTC.

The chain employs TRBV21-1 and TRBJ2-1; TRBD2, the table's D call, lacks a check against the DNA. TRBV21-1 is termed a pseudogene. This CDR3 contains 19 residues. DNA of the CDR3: TGTGCCAGCAGCAACACAGGGCGAGCGGGAGATACTACCTACAATGAGCAGTTCTTC. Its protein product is CASSNTGRAGDTTYNEQFF.

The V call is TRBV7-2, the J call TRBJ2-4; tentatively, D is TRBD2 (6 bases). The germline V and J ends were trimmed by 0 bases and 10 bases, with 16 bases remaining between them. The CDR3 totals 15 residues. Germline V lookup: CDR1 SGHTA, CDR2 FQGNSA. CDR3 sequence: CASSLAHSGDPIQYF. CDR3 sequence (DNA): TGTGCCAGCAGCTTAGCGCATAGCGGAGATCCAATTCAGTACTTC.

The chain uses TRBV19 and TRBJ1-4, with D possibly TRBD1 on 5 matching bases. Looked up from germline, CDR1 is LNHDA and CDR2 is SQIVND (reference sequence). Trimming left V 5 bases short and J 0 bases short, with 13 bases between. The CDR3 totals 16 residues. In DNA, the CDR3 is TGTGCCAGTAGTCTCGACAGTACCTCAACTAATGAAAAACTGTTTTTT. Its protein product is CASSLDSTSTNEKLFF.

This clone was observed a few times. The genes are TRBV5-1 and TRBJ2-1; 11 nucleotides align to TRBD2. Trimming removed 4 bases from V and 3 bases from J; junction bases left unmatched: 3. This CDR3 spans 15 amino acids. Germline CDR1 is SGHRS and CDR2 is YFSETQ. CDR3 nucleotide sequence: TGCGCCAGCAGCATAGCGGGGGGGCACTACAATGAGCAGTTCTTC. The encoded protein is CASSIAGGHYNEQFF.